Sequencing of this T cell receptor beta chain was carried out in a study of blood T cell repertoires in COVID-19 (dated by TCRdb to the early 2020s). With regard to the full study: The collaborator samples originated in the United States, Italy and Spain and spanned the acute and convalescent phases of COVID-19. The prospective study material was composed of cDNA or gDNA derived from T cells, B-cell-depleted T cells, or PBMCs. The dataset comprised deeply sampled blood TCRbeta repertoires from subjects exposed to, actively infected with, or recovered from COVID-19. A freely available public database, intended as a resource for researchers studying the immune response to SARS-CoV-2, is where the repertoires were released. Samples came from the ongoing ImmuneRACE study (first 160 participants) plus 1,254 subjects from 6 global collaborators. Nearly every sample came with metadata listing a de-identified subject ID, COVID-19 status, age in years and sex. Where available, HLA class I and class II types were taken from metadata supplied by the sample provider and were not determined by assay-based typing.

Clipping removes 6 bases from V and 1 base from J, with 8 as the unmatched junction base count. Taken from cysteine to phenylalanine, the CDR3 has 17 residues. Solely the CDR3 DNA is kept, with 51 bases framed from the first base. Per the germline V gene, SGDLS is the CDR1 and YYNGEE is the CDR2. TCRbeta CDR3 regions were amplified from genomic DNA by means of the immunoSEQ Assay, a bias-controlled multiplex PCR. The study's own analysis went as follows. The number of nucleated cells in each sample was estimated from the amplification of reference gene primers within the assay. To quantify the absolute abundance of each unique TCRbeta CDR3 rearrangement, sequence reads were collapsed and filtered. For each sample, productive Simpson clonality was calculated as the square root of Simpson's diversity index across productive rearrangements. TCRdb stores this immuneACCESS table with in-frame sequences only. Part of the clones is absent; in the studies checked, under half of the shortfall reflects unresolved V genes, and no reason is known for the rest. V and J calls and clone size are those listed in that table; D and trimming were worked out from the DNA. The sample table records roughly 310,000 clones; 88% of these occur just once. The ten most abundant clones make up around 4% of the sample.

Broader findings and caveats from the paper: The quantity of clinical and demographic metadata differed by source and by participant and was supplied without curation.

Each collaborating institution followed its own protocols to collect whole blood in K2EDTA tubes. For TCRbeta analysis, collaborators shipped samples in one of three forms: frozen whole blood, isolated PBMCs, or DNA extracted from either of those sample types. About this clone: This receptor's antigen is unknown. Per-nucleotide qualities are absent, and no much larger clonotype sits a single base away.

This chain joins TRBV9 to TRBJ2-2; 11 middle bases align to TRBD2. The sample was peripheral blood. The sequence was collected from a woman aged 45-60 years with active or convalescent COVID-19. This receptor carries the CDR3 CASTTGLAGGNTGELFF. DNA sequence: TGTGCCAGCACCACGGGGCTAGCGGGGGGGAACACCGGGGAGCTGTTTTTT.